This T cell receptor (beta chain) was recorded in a study of blood T cell repertoires in COVID-19. Germline V CDR1 and CDR2: SGHRS, YFSETQ. The CDR3 length is 16 residues. Germline trimming cut 4 bases from V and 11 bases from J; bases unmatched to any gene: 14. Data came from immunoSEQ multiplex PCR; TCRdb stores just in-frame clones and leaves some out. Found here are 100,000 to 150,000 clones, roughly 90% of them singletons; the top ten hold about 2%. The V call is TRBV5-1, the J call TRBJ2-3; 12 nucleotides align to TRBD2. The sample taken for sequencing was peripheral blood. This TCR derives from a man in his 70s with active COVID-19. In nucleotides, the CDR3 is TGCGCCAGCAGCCCGGAGGCTAGCGGGAGGGCTGGTGGGCAGTATTTT. It specifies CASSPEASGRAGGQYF.